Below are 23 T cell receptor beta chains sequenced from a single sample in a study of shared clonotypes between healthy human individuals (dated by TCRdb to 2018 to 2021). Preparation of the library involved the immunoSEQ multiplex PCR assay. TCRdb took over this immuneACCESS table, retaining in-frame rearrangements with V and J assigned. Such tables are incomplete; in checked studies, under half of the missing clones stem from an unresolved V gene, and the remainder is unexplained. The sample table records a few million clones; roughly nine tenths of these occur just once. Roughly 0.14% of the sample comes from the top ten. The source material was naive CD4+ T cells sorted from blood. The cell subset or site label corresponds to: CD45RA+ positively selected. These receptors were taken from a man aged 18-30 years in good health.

The CDR3 DNA reads as TGTGCCATCAGTGCCACCCAGCGGGGGGCAGATACGCAGTATTTT. Its protein product is CAISATQRGADTQYF. The chain joins TRBV10-3 to TRBJ2-3, with TRBD2 matching 9 bases. The germline V gene has CDR1 ENHRY and CDR2 SYGVKD. The CDR3 covers 15 residues. Trimming removed 4 bases from V and 4 bases from J; junction bases left unmatched: 6.

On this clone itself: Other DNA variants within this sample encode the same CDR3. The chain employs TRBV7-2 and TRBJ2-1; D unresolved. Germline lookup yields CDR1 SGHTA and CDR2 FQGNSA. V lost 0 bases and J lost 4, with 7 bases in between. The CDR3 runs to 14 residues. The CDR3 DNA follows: TGTGCCAGCAGCTTAGCTAGCAGTTACAATGAGCAGTTCTTC. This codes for CASSLASSYNEQFF. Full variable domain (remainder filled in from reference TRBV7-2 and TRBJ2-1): GAGVSQSPSNKVTEKGKDVELRCDPISGHTALYWYRQSLGQGLEFLIYFQGNSAPDKSGLPSDRFSAERTGGSVSTLTIQRTQQEDSAVYLCASSLASSYNEQFFGPGTRLTVL.

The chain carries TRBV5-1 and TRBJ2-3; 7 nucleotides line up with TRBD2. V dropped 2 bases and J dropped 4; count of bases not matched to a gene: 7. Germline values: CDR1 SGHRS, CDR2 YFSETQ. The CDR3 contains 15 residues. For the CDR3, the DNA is TGCGCCAGCAGCTTACCCAGCGGGAAGGCAGATACGCAGTATTTT. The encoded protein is CASSLPSGKADTQYF. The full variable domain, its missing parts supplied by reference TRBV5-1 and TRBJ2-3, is KAGVTQTPRYLIKTRGQQVTLSCSPISGHRSVSWYQQTPGQGLQFLFEYFSETQRNKGNFPGRFSGRQFSNSRSEMNVSTLELGDSALYLCASSLPSGKADTQYFGPGTRLTVL.

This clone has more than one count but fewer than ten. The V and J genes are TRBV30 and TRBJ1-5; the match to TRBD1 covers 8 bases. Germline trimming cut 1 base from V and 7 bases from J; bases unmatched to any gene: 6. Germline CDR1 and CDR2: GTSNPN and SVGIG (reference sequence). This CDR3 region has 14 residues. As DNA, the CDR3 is TGTGCCTGGAGTGATCGGACAGGGAGGCAGCCCCAGCATTTT. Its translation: CAWSDRTGRQPQHF.

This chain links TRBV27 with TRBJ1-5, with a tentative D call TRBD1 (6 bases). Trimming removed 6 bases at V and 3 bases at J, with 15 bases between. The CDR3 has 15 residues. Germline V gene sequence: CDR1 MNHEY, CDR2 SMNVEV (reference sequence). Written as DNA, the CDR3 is TGTGCCAGCAGCCACTATCGGGACACCAATCAGCCCCAGCATTTT. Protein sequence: CASSHYRDTNQPQHF.

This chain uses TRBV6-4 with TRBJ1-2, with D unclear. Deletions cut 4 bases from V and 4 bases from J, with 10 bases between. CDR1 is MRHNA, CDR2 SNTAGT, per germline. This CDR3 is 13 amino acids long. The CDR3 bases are TGTGCCAGCAGTGCTATAGGAAGCTATGGCTACACCTTC. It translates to CASSAIGSYGYTF.

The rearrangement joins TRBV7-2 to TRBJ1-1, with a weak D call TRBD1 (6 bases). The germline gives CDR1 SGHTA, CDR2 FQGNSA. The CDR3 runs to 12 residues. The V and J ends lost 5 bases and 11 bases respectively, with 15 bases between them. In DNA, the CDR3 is TGTGCCAGCAGCCATAGAGGGGGGCAGGCTTTCTTT. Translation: CASSHRGGQAFF.

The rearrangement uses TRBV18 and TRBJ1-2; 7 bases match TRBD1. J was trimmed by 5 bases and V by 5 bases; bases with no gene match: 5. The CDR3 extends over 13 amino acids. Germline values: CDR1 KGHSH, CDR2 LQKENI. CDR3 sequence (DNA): TGTGCCAGCTCATCGGGACAGCCATATGGCTACACCTTC. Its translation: CASSSGQPYGYTF.

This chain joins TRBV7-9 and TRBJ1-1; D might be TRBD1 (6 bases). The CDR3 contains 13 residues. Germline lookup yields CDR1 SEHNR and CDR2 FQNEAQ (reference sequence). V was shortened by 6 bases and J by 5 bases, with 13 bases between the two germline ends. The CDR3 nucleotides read TGTGCCAGCAGACACGGAGGGGGTACTGAAGCTTTCTTT. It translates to CASRHGGGTEAFF.

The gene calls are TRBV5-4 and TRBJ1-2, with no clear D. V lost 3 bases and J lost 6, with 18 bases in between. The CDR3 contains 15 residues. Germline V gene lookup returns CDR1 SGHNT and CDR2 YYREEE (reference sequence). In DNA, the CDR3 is TGTGCCAGCAGCTCTCTTTCTGATGAGGTAGATGGCTACACCTTC. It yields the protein CASSSLSDEVDGYTF.

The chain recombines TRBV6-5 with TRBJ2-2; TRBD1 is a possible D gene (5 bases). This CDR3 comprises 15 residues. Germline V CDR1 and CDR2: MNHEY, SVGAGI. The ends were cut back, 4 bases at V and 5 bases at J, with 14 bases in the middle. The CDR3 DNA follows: TGTGCCAGCAGTTTAGGCAGGGCGATAACCGGGGAGCTGTTTTTT. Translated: CASSLGRAITGELFF.

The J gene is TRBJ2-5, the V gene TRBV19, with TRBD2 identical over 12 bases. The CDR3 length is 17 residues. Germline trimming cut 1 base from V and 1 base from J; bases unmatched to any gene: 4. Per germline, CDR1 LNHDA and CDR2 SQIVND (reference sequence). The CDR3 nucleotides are TGTGCCAGTAGTATAGCGGCTAGCGGGAGGGTCCAAGAGACCCAGTACTTC. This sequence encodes CASSIAASGRVQETQYF.

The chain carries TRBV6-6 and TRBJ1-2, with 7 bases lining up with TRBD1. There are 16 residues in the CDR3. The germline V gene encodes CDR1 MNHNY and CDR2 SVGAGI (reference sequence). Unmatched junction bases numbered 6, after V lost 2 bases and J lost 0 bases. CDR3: CASSYRGDRPNYGYTF. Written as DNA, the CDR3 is TGTGCCAGCAGTTACCGGGGGGACAGACCTAACTATGGCTACACCTTC.

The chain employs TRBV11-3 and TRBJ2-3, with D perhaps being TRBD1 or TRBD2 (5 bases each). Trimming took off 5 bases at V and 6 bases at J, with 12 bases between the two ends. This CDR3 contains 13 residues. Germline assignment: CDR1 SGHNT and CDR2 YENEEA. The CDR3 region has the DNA TGTGCCAGCAGCGAGAGGGGTACGGATACGCAGTATTTT. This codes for CASSERGTDTQYF.

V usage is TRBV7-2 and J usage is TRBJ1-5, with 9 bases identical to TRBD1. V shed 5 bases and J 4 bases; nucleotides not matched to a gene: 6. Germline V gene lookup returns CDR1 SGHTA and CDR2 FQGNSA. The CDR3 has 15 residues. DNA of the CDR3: TGTGCCAGCAGCCTAACAGGGGGCGGTAATCAGCCCCAGCATTTT. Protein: CASSLTGGGNQPQHF.

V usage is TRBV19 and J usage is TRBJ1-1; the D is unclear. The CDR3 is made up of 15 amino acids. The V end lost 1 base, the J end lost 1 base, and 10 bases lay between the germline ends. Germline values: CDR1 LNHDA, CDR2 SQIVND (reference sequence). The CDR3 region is CASSIGSQTNTEAFF. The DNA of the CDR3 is TGTGCCAGTAGTATAGGTTCCCAGACGAACACTGAAGCTTTCTTT.

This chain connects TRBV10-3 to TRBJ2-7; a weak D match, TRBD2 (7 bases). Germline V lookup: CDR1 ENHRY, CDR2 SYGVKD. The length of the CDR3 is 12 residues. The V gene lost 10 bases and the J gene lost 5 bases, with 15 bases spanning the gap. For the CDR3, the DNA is TGTGCCAGTTCGGACAGCGGGGACGAGCAGTACTTC. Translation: CASSDSGDEQYF.

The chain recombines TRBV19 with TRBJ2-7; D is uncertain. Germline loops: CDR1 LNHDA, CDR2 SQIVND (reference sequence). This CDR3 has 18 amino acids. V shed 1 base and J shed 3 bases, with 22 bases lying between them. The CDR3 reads CASSIVQPPTRPYYEQYF. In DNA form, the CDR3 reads TGTGCCAGTAGTATAGTACAACCCCCTACCAGGCCCTACTACGAGCAGTACTTC.

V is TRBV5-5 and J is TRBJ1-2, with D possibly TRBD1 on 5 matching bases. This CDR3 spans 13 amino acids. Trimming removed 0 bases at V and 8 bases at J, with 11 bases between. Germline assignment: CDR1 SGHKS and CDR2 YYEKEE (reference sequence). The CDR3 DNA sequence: TGTGCCAGCAGCTTGGATCAGGGCGGAGGCTACACCTTC. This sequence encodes CASSLDQGGGYTF.

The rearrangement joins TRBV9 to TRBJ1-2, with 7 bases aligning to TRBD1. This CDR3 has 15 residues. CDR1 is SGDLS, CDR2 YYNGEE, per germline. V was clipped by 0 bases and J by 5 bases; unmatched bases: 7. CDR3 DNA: TGTGCCAGCAGCGTAGGAGGGGGCGGCAGGTATGGCTACACCTTC. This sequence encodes CASSVGGGGRYGYTF.

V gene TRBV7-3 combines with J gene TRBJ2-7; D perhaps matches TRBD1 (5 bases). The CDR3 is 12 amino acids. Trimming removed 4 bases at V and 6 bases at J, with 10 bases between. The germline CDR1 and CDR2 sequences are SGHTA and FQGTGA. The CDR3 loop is CASSSDRFEQYF. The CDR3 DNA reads TGTGCCAGCAGCTCCGACAGATTCGAGCAGTACTTC.

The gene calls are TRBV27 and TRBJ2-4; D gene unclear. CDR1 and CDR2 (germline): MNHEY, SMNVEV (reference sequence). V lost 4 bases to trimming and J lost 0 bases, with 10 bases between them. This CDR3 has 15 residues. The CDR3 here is CASSSATLAKNIQYF. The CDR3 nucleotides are TGTGCCAGCAGTTCCGCCACGCTAGCCAAAAACATTCAGTACTTC.

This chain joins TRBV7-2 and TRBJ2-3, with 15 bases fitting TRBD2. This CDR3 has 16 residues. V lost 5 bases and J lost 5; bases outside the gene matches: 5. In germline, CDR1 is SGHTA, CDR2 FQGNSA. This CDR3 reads CASSISGLAGGDTQYF. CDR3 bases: TGTGCCAGCAGCATCTCGGGACTAGCGGGAGGAGATACGCAGTATTTT.